These T cell receptor beta chains were read from a single sample in a study of blood T cells in healthy people across ages. From the 5' RACE reads, TCRdb called clonotypes with MiXCR, one entry per CDR3 protein. Among hundreds of thousands of distinct CDR3 sequences listed, 29% were seen once. Input material: blood. The origin of the receptors is a woman older than 75 in good health. Both conserved end residues are trimmed from each CDR3.

cdr3_aa: AWSGGPRDTQY
v_call: TRBV30
j_call: TRBJ2-3

cdr3_aa: STLNRGNETQY
v_call: TRBV29-1
j_call: TRBJ2-5

cdr3_aa: SATRTGGFGEGGNEQF
v_call: TRBV20-1
j_call: TRBJ2-1

cdr3_aa: ASSRQTTGELF
v_call: TRBV5-1
j_call: TRBJ2-2

cdr3_aa: ASSRRAGDSNEQY
v_call: TRBV7-2
j_call: .

cdr3_aa: SVAEPGTTSTDTQY
v_call: TRBV29-1
j_call: TRBJ2-3

cdr3_aa: AGSLRGGLSNEQF
v_call: TRBV27
j_call: TRBJ2-1

cdr3_aa: ASSLGAAAVREQY
v_call: TRBV5-5
j_call: TRBJ2-7

cdr3_aa: SASRQVFPYEQY
v_call: TRBV20-1
j_call: TRBJ2-7

cdr3_aa: ASSPPGTGEQY
v_call: TRBV18
j_call: TRBJ2-7

cdr3_aa: ASSQVGGVAYNEQY
v_call: TRBV14
j_call: .

cdr3_aa: ASSPRNIQGNEQY
v_call: TRBV7-2
j_call: TRBJ2-5

cdr3_aa: SAALSGRDIQY
v_call: TRBV20-1
j_call: TRBJ2-4